Shown below are 14 T cell receptor beta chains from a single sample sequenced in a study of T-cell reconstitution after alpha-beta-depleted transplantation in children. This sample's TCRbeta library carried unique molecular identifier barcodes. TCRdb called the PCR reads again in MiXCR, with one record for every CDR3 protein. The data hold 250,000 to 400,000 distinct CDR3 sequences, with over 20% observed a single time. Specimen: PBMCs, mostly from graft donor cells, collected 180 days after TCRalphabeta/CD19-depleted stem cell transplant. The receptor source for this set is a male patient between 10 and 17 years old who had a stem cell transplant for acute lymphoblastic leukemia, so the T cells may come from the graft donor.

The chain couples TRBV29-1 to TRBJ2-3; 7 bases line up with TRBD2. The CDR3 has 17 amino acids. With V trimmed by 2 bases and J by 6 bases, 17 bases remained unmatched. Germline V gene data show CDR1 as SQVTM and CDR2 as ANQGSEA. CDR3 amino acids: CSVESLRGGHVKDTQYF. CDR3 DNA sequence: TGCAGCGTTGAATCTCTTAGGGGAGGGCATGTAAAGGATACGCAGTATTTT.

This clonotype was seen a single time. The genes are TRBV2 and TRBJ2-1, with 10 bases that match TRBD1. This CDR3 region has 14 residues. Germline CDR1 and CDR2: SNHLY and FYNNEI. V gave up 7 bases and J gave up 5 bases; unmatched junction bases: 5. CDR3 DNA: TGTGCCAGCACGGACAGGGGGTTTCACAATGAGCAGTTCTTC. Translated, it gives CASTDRGFHNEQFF.

The table lists this clonotype with many counts. The rearrangement links TRBV7-9 to TRBJ1-2, with a tentative D call TRBD1 (6 bases). With 3 bases removed from V and 7 bases from J, the gap between germline ends came to 9 bases. The germline V gene encodes CDR1 SEHNR and CDR2 FQNEAQ (reference sequence). The length of the CDR3 is 12 residues. CDR3 protein: CASSFPRGGYTF. The CDR3 DNA follows: TGTGCCAGCAGCTTCCCCAGGGGTGGCTACACCTTC.

This clonotype occurred a few times. This chain connects TRBV29-1 to TRBJ2-1, with 10 bases aligning to TRBD2. The CDR3 runs 18 residues. Trimming at V came to 1 base and at J to 1 base, leaving 10 bases not matched to a gene. Germline assignment: CDR1 SQVTM and CDR2 ANQGSEA. CDR3 protein: CSVEGRDSGRSSYNEQFF. The CDR3 region has the DNA TGCAGCGTTGAAGGGAGGGATAGCGGGAGGAGTTCCTACAATGAGCAGTTCTTC.

The sample holds many counts of this clonotype. V and J are TRBV27 and TRBJ2-7; TRBD2 matches at 9 bases. The ends lost 3 bases at V and 3 bases at J; junction bases unmatched: 3. CDR1 is MNHEY, CDR2 SMNVEV, per germline (reference sequence). The CDR3 extends over 14 amino acids. In DNA, the CDR3 is TGTGCCAGCAGTTTCGCGGGAGGGAGCTACGAGCAGTACTTC. Residues: CASSFAGGSYEQYF.

This clonotype has just a few counts. The rearrangement joins TRBV7-2 to TRBJ2-7, with 10 bases matching TRBD2. CDR3 size: 16 residues. In germline, CDR1 is SGHTA, CDR2 FQGNSA. Trimming cost V 1 base and J 3 bases; bases outside gene matches: 6. The CDR3 nucleotides read TGTGCCAGCAGCTTAGGGGCGGGACTAGCGTTCTACGAGCAGTACTTC. Protein: CASSLGAGLAFYEQYF.

The gene calls are TRBV28 and TRBJ2-5; TRBD2 is a possible D gene (6 bases). Trimming shortened V by 6 bases and J by 2 bases, and 25 bases separated the two germline ends. CDR1 is MDHEN and CDR2 is SYDVKM in the germline V gene. The CDR3 loop spans 18 amino acids. The CDR3 sequence is CASRMKGGVSGVQETQYF. The CDR3 nucleotides read TGTGCCAGCAGGATGAAGGGAGGAGTTAGCGGCGTACAAGAGACCCAGTACTTC. Full variable domain (remainder filled in from reference TRBV28 and TRBJ2-5): DVKVTQSSRYLVKRTGEKVFLECVQDMDHENMFWYRQDPGLGLRLIYFSYDVKMKEKGDIPEGYSVSREKKERFSLILESASTNQTSMYLCASRMKGGVSGVQETQYFGPGTRLLVL.

This clonotype was found a few times. The chain uses TRBV5-1 and TRBJ1-3, with D unresolved. CDR3 length: 18 residues. The germline gives CDR1 SGHRS, CDR2 YFSETQ. Deletions cut 0 bases from V and 4 bases from J, with 20 bases between. CDR3 loop: CASSLGFPLRDRGNTIYF. In DNA, the CDR3 is TGCGCCAGCAGCTTGGGCTTCCCTCTGAGAGATAGAGGAAACACCATATATTTT.

The chain uses TRBV10-1 and TRBJ2-2; D might be TRBD1 or TRBD2, each matching 5 bases. The length of the CDR3 is 15 residues. Germline V lookup: CDR1 WNHNN, CDR2 SYGVQD (reference sequence). Trimming shortened V by 5 bases and J by 5 bases, and 15 bases separated the two germline ends. The CDR3 here is CASSRGLFGTGELFF. The CDR3 DNA sequence: TGCGCCAGCAGTCGGGGCCTCTTCGGGACCGGGGAGCTGTTTTTT.

J is TRBJ2-7 and V is TRBV3-1; 11 bases fit TRBD1. CDR1 is LGHDT, CDR2 YNNKEL, per germline (reference sequence). V was pared by 5 bases and J by 2 bases, with 11 bases of the junction left unmatched. The CDR3 consists of 17 residues. CDR3 amino acids: CASSIRGQGALAYEQYF. The CDR3 DNA reads TGTGCCAGCAGCATCCGTGGACAGGGGGCCCTGGCCTACGAGCAGTACTTC.

V gene TRBV5-5 combines with J gene TRBJ2-3, with D unresolved. The CDR3 totals 13 residues. Germline loops: CDR1 SGHKS, CDR2 YYEKEE (reference sequence). V was pared by 4 bases and J by 2 bases, with 8 bases between. The CDR3: CASSGFSTDTQYF. DNA of the CDR3: TGTGCCAGCAGCGGGTTTTCCACAGATACGCAGTATTTT. Together with reference TRBV5-5 and TRBJ2-3, the CDR3 gives the full variable domain: DAGVTQSPTHLIKTRGQQVTLRCSPISGHKSVSWYQQVLGQGPQFIFQYYEKEERGRGNFPDRFSARQFPNYSSELNVNALLLGDSALYLCASSGFSTDTQYFGPGTRLTVL.

The chain employs TRBV3-1 and TRBJ2-7; TRBD2 aligns across 15 bases. CDR1 and CDR2 from the germline V gene are LGHDT and YNNKEL (reference sequence). The junction had 3 bases not matched to a gene; V was cut back by 8 bases and J by 4 bases. This CDR3 region has 14 residues. This CDR3 reads CASGLAGGYYEQYF. In DNA form, the CDR3 reads TGTGCCAGCGGACTAGCGGGAGGGTATTACGAGCAGTACTTC.

The chain is built from TRBV12-3 or TRBV12-4 and TRBJ2-7; D unresolved. The CDR3 has 13 residues. V lost 2 bases to trimming and J lost 7 bases, with 12 bases between them. The chain's CDR3 is CASSLQLVPEQYF. DNA for the CDR3: TGTGCCAGCAGTTTACAGCTTGTCCCAGAGCAGTACTTC.

This clonotype was found a few times. One end of the junction fails to match germline, which may point to a read error. The rearrangement uses TRBV5-1 and TRBJ1-1; 7 bases are a match to TRBD1. Germline V CDR1 and CDR2: SGHRS, YFSETQ. The CDR3 loop spans 15 amino acids. Here the CDR3 reads CASSLRQGRGTEAFF. DNA of the CDR3: TGTGCCAGCAGTCTACGACAGGGACGGGGCACTGAAGCTTTCTTT.